These 13 T cell receptor beta chains came from one sample sequenced in a study of early T cells in non-severe SARS-CoV-2 infection. TCRdb independently ran MiXCR on the 5' RACE reads; one entry per CDR3 protein. The sample holds tens of thousands of distinct CDR3 sequences, over 9% seen once. This sample comprised whole blood, obtained at baseline. The receptors here all came from an adult who was a healthcare worker with PCR-confirmed SARS-CoV-2 infection or an uninfected control (not recorded which).

This clonotype turned up a few times. The chain recombines TRBV2 with TRBJ1-5; TRBD1 might be the D (5 bases). The germline CDR1 and CDR2 sequences are SNHLY and FYNNEI. The ends were cut back, 6 bases at V and 3 bases at J, with 15 bases in the middle. The CDR3 sequence is 15 residues long. The CDR3 loop is CASSQSGLLNQPQHF. The CDR3 DNA reads TGTGCCAGCAGCCAGTCGGGACTACTCAATCAGCCCCAGCATTTT.

This clonotype was counted at least ten times. The chain recombines TRBV7-2 with TRBJ1-2; D call uncertain. This CDR3 comprises 14 residues. V lost 3 bases to trimming and J lost 4 bases, with 12 bases between them. Germline CDR1 is SGHTA and CDR2 is FQGNSA. The CDR3 DNA sequence: TGTGCCAGCAGCTTCTCGACGCAAACCTATGGCTACACCTTC. This encodes CASSFSTQTYGYTF.

The CDR3 protein is CASSYSVTGSGNTIYF. In DNA form, the CDR3 reads TGTGCCAGCAGTTACTCGGTGACAGGCTCTGGAAACACCATATATTTT. The chain uses TRBV6-5 and TRBJ1-3, with D perhaps matching TRBD1 (6 bases). In germline, CDR1 is MNHEY, CDR2 SVGAGI. This CDR3 spans 16 amino acids. Trimming shortened V by 0 bases and J by 0 bases, and 9 bases separated the two germline ends.

This clonotype was observed at least ten times. The J gene is TRBJ1-2, the V gene TRBV7-6; D is possibly TRBD1 (5 bases). Germline V gene data show CDR1 as SGHVS and CDR2 as FNYEAQ. The CDR3 consists of 14 residues. V lost 1 base and J lost 7, with 13 bases in between. DNA for the CDR3: TGTGCCAGCAGCTTAGGATGGCAGGGCGGTGGCTACACCTTC. Residues: CASSLGWQGGGYTF.

This clonotype was recorded at least ten times. The J gene is TRBJ1-6, the V gene TRBV5-1; 7 bases match TRBD1. J gave up 7 bases and V 3 bases, and 1 base lay outside the gene matches. Looked up from germline, CDR1 is SGHRS and CDR2 is YFSETQ. CDR3 length equals 13 residues. CDR3 region: CASSSGGNSPLHF. Here the CDR3 DNA reads TGCGCCAGCAGCTCAGGGGGGAATTCACCCCTCCACTTT.

The chain combines TRBV7-3 with TRBJ2-7; 9 bases map to TRBD2. J was trimmed by 2 bases and V by 8 bases; bases with no gene match: 10. Germline lookup yields CDR1 SGHTA and CDR2 FQGTGA. This CDR3 has 15 amino acids. The CDR3 DNA reads TGTGCCAGCTCCCTTAGCGGGGGTTCCACCTACGAGCAGTACTTC. Translation gives CASSLSGGSTYEQYF.

This clonotype has ten or more counts. The V and J genes are TRBV6-5 and TRBJ1-1, with D possibly TRBD1 on 5 matching bases. Between the trimmed V and J ends, which lost 2 bases and 2 bases, there was a span of 12 bases. The CDR3 length is 15 residues. Germline V gives CDR1 MNHEY, CDR2 SVGAGI. The CDR3 nucleotides are TGTGCCAGCAGTTACCGCAAGGGGTTTAACACTGAAGCTTTCTTT. It encodes CASSYRKGFNTEAFF.

The CDR3 nucleotides read TGTGCCAGTAGTACGCAGGGGGGCGCAGGGCCCCAGCATTTT. It specifies CASSTQGGAGPQHF. The rearrangement joins TRBV19 to TRBJ1-5; 7 nucleotides agree with TRBD1. The J segment lost 9 bases and the V segment lost 4 bases, leaving 9 bases of the junction unmatched. In germline, CDR1 is LNHDA, CDR2 SQIVND (reference sequence). This CDR3 is 14 amino acids long.

This clonotype was observed many times. CDR3 sequence reads: CASSPRMTAYQETQYF. The DNA for the CDR3 is TGTGCCAGCTCACCACGGATGACAGCGTACCAAGAGACCCAGTACTTC. The chain carries TRBV18 and TRBJ2-5; tentative D call: TRBD1 (5 bases). This CDR3 region has 16 residues. Looked up from germline, CDR1 is KGHSH and CDR2 is LQKENI. V lost 1 base and J lost 0, with 12 bases in between.

This clonotype appeared once. The rearrangement links TRBV4-3 to TRBJ1-2, with TRBD1 identical over 9 bases. V lost 2 bases, J lost 3 bases, and 7 bases stayed unmatched. The germline gives CDR1 LGHNA, CDR2 YSLEER. The CDR3 runs 16 residues. Here the CDR3 reads CASSQTDRGTYYGYTF. For the CDR3, the DNA is TGCGCCAGCAGCCAAACGGACAGGGGCACGTACTATGGCTACACCTTC.

This clonotype appeared a few times. The V call is TRBV13, the J call TRBJ2-7, with D possibly TRBD2 on 6 matching bases. The germline V gene has CDR1 PRHDT and CDR2 FYEKMQ (reference sequence). The CDR3 spans 15 residues. Trimming removed 6 bases at V and 6 bases at J, with 21 bases between. The CDR3 nucleotides read TGTGCCAGCAGATCAACCGGGACTGAACGACCCGAGCAGTACTTC. Its translation: CASRSTGTERPEQYF.

Concerning this clonotype: Given a much more abundant clone one base away, this may be a read error. The chain carries TRBV6-1 and TRBJ1-2; D gene unclear. The length of the CDR3 is 13 residues. Germline CDR1 reads MNHNS; CDR2 reads SASEGT. With 6 bases removed from V and 6 bases from J, the gap between germline ends came to 14 bases. The CDR3 is CASRVGPRDGYTF. The CDR3 DNA follows: TGTGCCAGCAGGGTCGGGCCGAGGGATGGCTACACCTTC.

The rearrangement links TRBV6-6 to TRBJ1-2; 8 positions match TRBD1. Germline CDR1 and CDR2: MNHNY and SVGAGI (reference sequence). V dropped 0 bases and J dropped 2; count of bases not matched to a gene: 2. CDR3 length equals 15 residues. CDR3 loop: CASSYSRQGNYGYTF. Written as DNA, the CDR3 is TGTGCCAGCAGTTACTCGAGACAGGGGAACTATGGCTACACCTTC.